This is a list of T cell receptor beta chains from one sample in a study of blood T cell repertoires in COVID-19. The table came from immunoSEQ multiplex PCR; TCRdb's copy has only in-frame clones and leaves some out. The repertoire holds some 180,000 clones, 70% to 85% seen once, with around an eighth in the top ten. Sample: peripheral blood. The receptors come from a man aged 45-65 years who had recovered from COVID-19. Both conserved end residues are part of each CDR3. D genes are given only for firm matches. Part of the rows lack a size; the others show once, few, many or a class for expanded clones.

TRBD1,TRBJ1-1,few,TRBV7-9,CASSLVRGSAEAFF,TGTGCCAGCAGCTTAGTCAGGGGGTCAGCTGAAGCTTTCTTT
-,TRBJ2-5,once,TRBV10-3,CAISEPPEEETQYF,TGTGCCATCAGTGAACCCCCCGAGGAAGAGACCCAGTACTTC
-,TRBJ2-7,-,TRBV29-1,CSVGTTASGEQYF,TGCAGCGTTGGAACGACAGCGTCCGGCGAGCAGTACTTC
-,TRBJ2-1,-,TRBV5-1,CASSSLRDVYNEQFF,TGCGCCAGCAGCTCCTTGCGGGACGTTTACAATGAGCAGTTCTTC
TRBD2,TRBJ2-7,-,TRBV7-2,CASSLAASGGPYEQYF,TGTGCCAGCAGCTTAGCGGCTAGCGGGGGGCCCTACGAGCAGTACTTC
TRBD2,TRBJ2-1,-,TRBV11-3,CASSLGLAGRYEQFF,TGTGCCAGCAGCTTAGGACTAGCGGGAAGGTATGAGCAGTTCTTC
-,TRBJ1-1,-,TRBV7-9,CASSFPIDGIEGTEAFF,TGTGCCAGCAGCTTCCCCATCGACGGGATTGAGGGCACTGAAGCTTTCTTT
-,TRBJ1-1,-,TRBV30,CAWSRGEGTEAFF,TGTGCCTGGAGTAGGGGGGAGGGCACTGAAGCTTTCTTT
-,TRBJ1-1,-,TRBV20-1,CSASRGMVRGEAFF,TGCAGTGCTAGTAGAGGGATGGTGCGTGGGGAAGCTTTCTTT
TRBD2,TRBJ2-7,-,TRBV10-1,CARKEQVAGFGHEQYF,TGCGCCAGGAAAGAACAGGTAGCGGGTTTCGGACACGAGCAGTACTTC
-,TRBJ2-1,-,TRBV9,CASSLTVEQFF,TGTGCCAGCAGTCTGACAGTTGAGCAGTTCTTC
TRBD1,TRBJ1-4,-,TRBV5-1,CASSSGQGNEKLFF,TGCGCCAGCAGCTCGGGACAGGGCAATGAAAAACTGTTTTTT
TRBD2,TRBJ2-1,-,TRBV13,CASSPTSGRSWYNEQFF,TGTGCCAGCAGCCCGACTAGCGGGAGATCGTGGTACAATGAGCAGTTCTTC
-,TRBJ1-5,-,TRBV28,CASSPLGQPQHF,TGTGCCAGCAGTCCCCTGGGCCAGCCCCAGCATTTT
TRBD1,TRBJ1-1,-,TRBV7-9,CASSLGTGILTHEAFF,TGTGCCAGCAGCTTAGGGACAGGGATTTTAACTCATGAAGCTTTCTTT
-,TRBJ2-2,-,TRBV7-9,CASSLFERSELFF,TGTGCCAGCAGCTTATTCGAGCGTTCGGAGCTGTTTTTT
-,TRBJ2-5,-,TRBV11-2,CASSLSRTGETQYF,TGTGCCAGCAGCCTCAGCCGAACAGGAGAGACCCAGTACTTC
TRBD1,TRBJ1-2,-,TRBV19,CASSIANPGQGYGYTF,TGTGCCAGTAGTATAGCGAATCCGGGACAGGGCTATGGCTACACCTTC
-,TRBJ2-7,-,TRBV19,CASSRDRNSYEQYF,TGTGCCAGTAGTAGAGACAGGAACTCCTACGAGCAGTACTTC
TRBD2,TRBJ2-1,few,TRBV11-3,CASSQGLAGANEQFF,TGTGCCAGCAGCCAGGGACTAGCGGGAGCTAATGAGCAGTTCTTC
-,TRBJ1-5,-,TRBV20-1,CSASSGDYQPQHF,TGCAGTGCTAGTAGTGGGGACTACCAGCCCCAGCATTTT
-,TRBJ2-5,-,TRBV30,CAWSVPTRNAQETQYF,TGTGCCTGGAGTGTCCCGACACGGAACGCACAAGAGACCCAGTACTTC
TRBD1,TRBJ1-2,few,TRBV5-1,CASSQETGATYGYTF,TGCGCCAGCAGCCAAGAAACAGGGGCAACCTATGGCTACACCTTC
TRBD1,TRBJ1-2,once,TRBV9,CASDRVGQSTNGYTF,TGTGCCAGCGACCGAGTGGGACAGAGCACCAATGGCTACACCTTC
-,TRBJ2-6,-,TRBV13,CASSLNRGRLGANVLTF,TGTGCCAGCAGCTTAAATAGGGGAAGGCTTGGGGCCAACGTCCTGACTTTC
TRBD1,TRBJ1-1,-,TRBV11-2,CASSRRQGSTEAFF,TGTGCCAGCAGCCGACGACAGGGATCCACTGAAGCTTTCTTT
-,TRBJ2-2,-,TRBV11-3,CASSLGGRGTGELFF,TGTGCCAGCAGCTTAGGTGGCAGGGGCACCGGGGAGCTGTTTTTT
-,TRBJ2-1,few,TRBV9,CASSVGAGGSSYNEQFF,TGTGCCAGCAGCGTAGGGGCTGGGGGGAGCTCCTACAATGAGCAGTTCTTC
-,TRBJ1-2,-,TRBV29-1,CSVEVTGIHGYTF,TGCAGCGTTGAAGTCACCGGGATCCATGGCTACACCTTC
TRBD1,TRBJ1-2,once,TRBV28,CASIDRQGGGYTF,TGTGCCAGCATCGATAGACAGGGTGGCGGCTACACCTTC
-,TRBJ2-2,-,TRBV9,CASSASIAGELFF,TGTGCCAGCAGCGCCAGTATCGCCGGGGAGCTGTTTTTT
-,TRBJ1-3,-,TRBV9,CASSTIQNSGNTIYF,TGTGCCAGCAGCACCATACAGAACTCTGGAAACACCATATATTTT
-,TRBJ1-1,few,TRBV9,CASSVAGAAEAFF,TGTGCCAGCAGCGTAGCTGGGGCGGCTGAAGCTTTCTTT
TRBD2,TRBJ2-5,-,TRBV4-1,CASSRIRPGGLETQYF,TGCGCCAGCAGCCGCATCCGTCCGGGGGGGCTAGAGACCCAGTACTTC
TRBD2,TRBJ2-2,-,TRBV19,CACYTGTSAGELFF,TGTGCCTGCTATACCGGGACTAGCGCCGGGGAGCTGTTTTTT
-,TRBJ2-1,-,TRBV3-1/TRBV3-2,CASSRLERDNEQFF,TGTGCCAGCAGCCGACTCGAGAGAGACAATGAGCAGTTCTTC
TRBD1,TRBJ1-2,-,TRBV5-4,CASSSTEQGDGYTF,TGTGCCAGCAGCTCGACCGAACAGGGGGATGGCTACACCTTC
-,TRBJ1-1,-,TRBV12-3/TRBV12-4,CASSLFRDTEAFF,TGTGCCAGCAGTTTGTTCAGGGACACTGAAGCTTTCTTT
TRBD1,TRBJ1-2,-,TRBV29-1,CSHRDRGQDGYTF,TGCAGCCATCGGGACAGGGGGCAGGATGGCTACACCTTC
TRBD2,TRBJ2-1,few,TRBV3-1/TRBV3-2,CASSQDLAGGQRNEQFF,TGTGCCAGCAGCCAAGATCTAGCGGGAGGCCAACGCAATGAGCAGTTCTTC
TRBD1,TRBJ1-2,-,TRBV7-8,CASSGLGQGAGGYTF,TGTGCCAGCAGCGGCCTCGGGCAGGGGGCAGGTGGCTACACCTTC
-,TRBJ2-1,-,TRBV2,CASSPPRGAALREFF,TGTGCCAGCAGTCCCCCACGCGGGGCAGCGCTCAGAGAGTTCTTC
TRBD1,TRBJ1-6,-,TRBV14,CASSQMGLGQNSPLHF,TGTGCCAGCAGCCAAATGGGCCTGGGACAGAATTCACCCCTCCACTTT
-,TRBJ2-2,-,TRBV11-2,CASSAASQYTGELFF,TGTGCCAGCAGCGCCGCCTCCCAGTACACCGGGGAGCTGTTTTTT
-,TRBJ1-1,once,TRBV4-3,CASSQPEQGNTEAFF,TGCGCCAGCAGCCAACCAGAGCAGGGGAACACTGAAGCTTTCTTT
-,TRBJ2-2,once,TRBV29-1,CSVQIGTLTGELFF,TGCAGCGTTCAAATCGGGACTCTTACCGGGGAGCTGTTTTTT